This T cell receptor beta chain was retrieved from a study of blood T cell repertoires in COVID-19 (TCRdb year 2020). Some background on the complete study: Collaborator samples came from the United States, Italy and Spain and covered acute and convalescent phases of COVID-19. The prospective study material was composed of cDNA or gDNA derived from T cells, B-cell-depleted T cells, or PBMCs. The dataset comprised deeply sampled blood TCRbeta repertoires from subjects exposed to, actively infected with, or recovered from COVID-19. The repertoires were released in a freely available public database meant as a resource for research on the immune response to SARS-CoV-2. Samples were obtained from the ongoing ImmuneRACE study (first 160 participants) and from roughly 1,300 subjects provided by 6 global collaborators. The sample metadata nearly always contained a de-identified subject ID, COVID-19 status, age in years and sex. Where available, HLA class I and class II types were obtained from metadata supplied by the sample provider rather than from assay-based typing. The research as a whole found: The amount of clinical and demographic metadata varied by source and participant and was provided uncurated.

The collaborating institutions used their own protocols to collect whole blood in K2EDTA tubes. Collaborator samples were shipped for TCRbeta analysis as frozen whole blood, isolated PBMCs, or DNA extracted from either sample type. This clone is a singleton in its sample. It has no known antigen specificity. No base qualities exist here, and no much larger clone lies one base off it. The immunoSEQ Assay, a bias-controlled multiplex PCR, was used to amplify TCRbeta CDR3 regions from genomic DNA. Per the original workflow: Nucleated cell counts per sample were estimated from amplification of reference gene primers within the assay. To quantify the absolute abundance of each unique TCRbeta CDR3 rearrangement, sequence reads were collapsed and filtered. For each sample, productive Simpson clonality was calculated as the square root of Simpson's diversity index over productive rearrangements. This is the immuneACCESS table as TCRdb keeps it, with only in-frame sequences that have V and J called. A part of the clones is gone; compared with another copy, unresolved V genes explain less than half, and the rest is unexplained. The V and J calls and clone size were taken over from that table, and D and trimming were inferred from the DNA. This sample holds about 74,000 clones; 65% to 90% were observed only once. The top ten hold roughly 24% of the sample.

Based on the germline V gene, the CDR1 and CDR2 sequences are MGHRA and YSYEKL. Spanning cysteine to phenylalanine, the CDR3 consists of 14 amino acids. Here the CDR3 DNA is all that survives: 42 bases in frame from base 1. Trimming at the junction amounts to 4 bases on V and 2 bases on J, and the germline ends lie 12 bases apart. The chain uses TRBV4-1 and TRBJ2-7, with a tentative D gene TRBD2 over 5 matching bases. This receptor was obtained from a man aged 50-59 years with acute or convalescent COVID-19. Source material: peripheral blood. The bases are TGCGCCAGCAGCCCTTCCCCGGGGACCTACGAGCAGTACTTC. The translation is CASSPSPGTYEQYF.